The sequence of this T cell receptor beta chain was determined in a study of blood T cell repertoires in COVID-19. Across the whole study: The United States, Italy and Spain were the sources of the acute and convalescent COVID-19 samples. PBMCs, B-cell-depleted T cells, or T cells provided the cDNA or gDNA that made up the material.

The Seattle patients joined while their infection was active and were tracked longitudinally afterward. This clone showed up just a few times. As processed by the authors: Estimated nucleated cell counts came from reference gene primer amplification. Data came from immunoSEQ multiplex PCR; TCRdb stores just in-frame clones and leaves some out. The D gene and trimming were derived from the DNA, and the V and J assignments and clone size from that table. The sample contains some 150,000 clones, about 85% of which appear only once. CDR3 length: 13 amino acids. Germline CDR1 reads LNHNV; CDR2 reads YYDKDF (reference sequence). Trimming removed 1 base at V and 4 bases at J, with 7 bases between.

The rearrangement uses TRBV15 and TRBJ1-1; D gene uncertain. Material for sequencing was peripheral blood. This TCR was sampled from an older woman with COVID-19, enrolled during active disease. The CDR3, as DNA: TGTGCCACCAGCAGAGGAGAGGTCACTGAAGCTTTCTTT. This gives the protein CATSRGEVTEAFF.